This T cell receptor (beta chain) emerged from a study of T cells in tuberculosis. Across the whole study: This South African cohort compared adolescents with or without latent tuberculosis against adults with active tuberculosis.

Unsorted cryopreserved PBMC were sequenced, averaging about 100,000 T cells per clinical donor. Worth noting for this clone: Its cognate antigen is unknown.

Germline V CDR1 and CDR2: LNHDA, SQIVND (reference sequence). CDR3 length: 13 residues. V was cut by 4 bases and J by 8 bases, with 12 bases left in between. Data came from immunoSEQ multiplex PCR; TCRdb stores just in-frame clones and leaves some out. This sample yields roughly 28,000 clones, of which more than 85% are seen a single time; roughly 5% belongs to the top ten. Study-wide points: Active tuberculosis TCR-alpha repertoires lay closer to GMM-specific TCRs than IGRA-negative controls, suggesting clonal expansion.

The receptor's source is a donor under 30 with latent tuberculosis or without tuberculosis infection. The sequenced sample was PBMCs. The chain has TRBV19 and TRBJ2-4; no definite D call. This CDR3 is CASSRGDFDIQYF. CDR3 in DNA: TGTGCCAGTAGTAGAGGAGATTTTGACATTCAGTACTTC.